Shown below are 7 T cell receptor beta chains from a single sample sequenced in a study of CD8+CD57+ T cells in acquired aplastic anemia. Whoever was chosen for sequencing had shown CD8+CD57+ cell expansion by flow cytometry. CDR3 and TCR beta VDJ profiling relied on genomic DNA as the template. MiXCR, run by TCRdb on the reads, gives a single entry per CDR3 protein. The sample carries roughly 260,000 distinct CDR3 sequences, around half recorded once. The sequencing sample was made of sorted CD4+, CD8+, or CD8+CD57+ T cells (not recorded which) from PBMCs. Receptor source: a human donor with aplastic anemia.

This clonotype came up many times. V gene TRBV7-9 combines with J gene TRBJ1-2, with D maybe TRBD1 (5 bases). V shed 1 base and J shed 8 bases, with 17 bases lying between them. CDR1 and CDR2 from the germline V gene are SEHNR and FQNEAQ (reference sequence). This CDR3 is 15 amino acids long. The CDR3 loop reads CASSLGAGLRGGYTF. The CDR3 nucleotides are TGTGCCAGCAGCTTAGGTGCGGGACTTAGAGGCGGCTACACCTTC.

The chain has TRBV4-1 and TRBJ2-1, with 14 bases identical to TRBD2. Germline-derived CDR1 and CDR2 are MGHRA and YSYEKL. CDR3 length: 16 amino acids. V lost 5 bases to trimming and J lost 7 bases; unmatched junction nucleotides: 7. The CDR3 nucleotides are TGCGCCAGCAGCGAGGGACTAGCGGGGGCTTTAAATGAGCAGTTCTTC. This codes for CASSEGLAGALNEQFF.

Concerning this clonotype: A much more abundant neighbour one base away suggests this may be a read error. The V and J genes are TRBV25-1 and TRBJ2-7, with D possibly matching TRBD2 (6 bases). Germline CDR1 is MGHDK and CDR2 is SYGVNS. V was cut by 8 bases and J by 3 bases, with 20 bases left in between. The CDR3 runs 15 residues. CDR3 sequence reads: CASGLVGTGRYEQYF. CDR3 coding DNA: TGTGCCAGCGGTTTAGTCGGGACTGGCCGCTACGAGCAGTACTTC.

This clonotype was seen a few times. The gene calls are TRBV29-1 and TRBJ1-2, with a possible D match to TRBD1 (6 bases). The germline CDR1 and CDR2 sequences are SQVTM and ANQGSEA. Trimming pared 6 bases from V and 3 bases from J, leaving 14 bases between. The CDR3 is made up of 13 amino acids. The CDR3 DNA reads TGCAGCGTAGAGGCAGGGGAGTACTATGGCTACACCTTC. Amino acids: CSVEAGEYYGYTF.

This chain connects TRBV29-1 to TRBJ2-5, with a tentative D call TRBD1 (6 bases). CDR1 is SQVTM and CDR2 is ANQGSEA in the germline V gene. The CDR3 consists of 12 residues. With 7 bases removed from V and 5 bases from J, the gap between germline ends came to 14 bases. The CDR3 DNA is TGCAGCGCCTACAGGGATGCGGAGACCCAGTACTTC. It specifies CSAYRDAETQYF.

This chain uses TRBV9 with TRBJ2-2; 9 bases line up with TRBD2. V lost 4 bases to trimming and J lost 3 bases; unmatched junction nucleotides: 10. Germline V lookup: CDR1 SGDLS, CDR2 YYNGEE. The CDR3 is 17 residues long. CDR3 region: CASSTVGSGRYTGELFF. CDR3 coding DNA: TGTGCCAGCAGCACCGTAGGTAGCGGGAGATACACCGGGGAGCTGTTTTTT. Full variable domain (missing parts from reference TRBV9 and TRBJ2-2): DSGVTQTPKHLITATGQRVTLRCSPRSGDLSVYWYQQSLDQGLQFLIQYYNGEERAKGNILERFSAQQFPDLHSELNLSSLELGDSALYFCASSTVGSGRYTGELFFGEGSRLTVL.

There are many counts of this clonotype. This rearrangement joins TRBV7-9 to TRBJ1-1, with a tentative D call TRBD1 (6 bases). Germline lookup yields CDR1 SEHNR and CDR2 FQNEAQ (reference sequence). Trimming took off 1 base at V and 2 bases at J, with 8 bases between the two ends. The CDR3 spans 14 residues. The CDR3 protein is CASSLVQGNTEAFF. The CDR3 DNA reads as TGTGCCAGCAGCTTAGTACAGGGCAACACTGAAGCTTTCTTT.